The sequence of this T cell receptor (beta chain) was determined in a study of cytomegalovirus exposure and HLA in healthy donors. As for the study in general: Unique TCRs numbering roughly 85 million, obtained from HLA-typed donors, made up an early data release.

CDR3 size: 13 residues. The J segment lost 7 bases and the V segment lost 2 bases, leaving 2 bases of the junction unmatched. The germline V gene has CDR1 SGHTA and CDR2 FQGTGA. General observations from the study: TCR beta chains numbering more than 150 were designated cytomegalovirus-associated. Later analysis indicated greater clonal expansion among HLA-associated TCR beta chains than among equally common other chains.

As for this clone: Its antigen is unknown.

The PCR made use of 60 Vbeta and 13 Jbeta primers. Data came from immunoSEQ multiplex PCR; TCRdb stores just in-frame clones and leaves some out. The table shows 150,000 to 180,000 clones, with approximately 74% occurring only once. The V and J genes are TRBV7-3 and TRBJ1-1; 9 bases are a match to TRBD1. The sequence derives from a man aged 18 to 30 in good health and CMV-seronegative. The material sequenced was PBMCs. The CDR3 sequence is CASSLWGQGEAFF. The DNA for the CDR3 is TGTGCCAGCAGCTTATGGGGACAGGGTGAAGCTTTCTTT.